The clone carrying this TCR beta chain was counted between two and nine times. A much larger clone is a single base away; this may be a read error. Germline assignment: CDR1 SNHLY and CDR2 FYNNEI. The CDR3 length is 15 residues. Not a single patient had been given any form of treatment at any point before undergoing thyroid surgery. These data come from a study of metastatic and nonmetastatic thyroid tumors. MiXCR re-clonotyped the PCR reads for TCRdb. The profile shows 30,000 or so clones, around 28% of them singletons. V and J are TRBV2 and TRBJ1-4, with TRBD1 as a possible D gene (5 bases). Material for sequencing was blood. This receptor was identified in a female donor with papillary thyroid cancer or a benign thyroid nodule (not recorded which). Some clones in this sample may be carry-over from other donors' samples. This CDR3 is CASSEARGPDEKLVF. In DNA, the CDR3 is TGTGCCAGCAGTGAAGCGCGGGGACCCGACGAAAAACTGGTTTTT.